The following is a T cell receptor (beta chain) sequence with its context. No antigen is known for it. These data come from a study of cytomegalovirus exposure and HLA in healthy donors. It was with 60 Vbeta and 13 Jbeta primers that the PCR ran. Sequenced by immunoSEQ multiplex PCR; TCRdb stores in-frame clones only, minus some. The sample carries 150,000 to 200,000 clones, over 75% recorded once. Study-wide results and caveats: Most TCRs appeared rarely, but some public TCRs recurred in many donors. Later analysis suggested links between common viral pathogens and several top significant clusters.

Sequencing was carried out using PBMCs. This receptor was taken from a man between 50 and 59 years old in good health and CMV-seropositive.

The DNA for the CDR3 is TGCGCCAGCAGCTTGGCCTGGCAGGGAAGCAATGAGCAGTTCTTC. It translates to CASSLAWQGSNEQFF. The V call is TRBV5-1, the J call TRBJ2-1; tentative D call: TRBD1 (5 bases). This CDR3 has 15 residues. V was cut by 0 bases and J by 6 bases, with 13 bases left in between. Germline CDR1 and CDR2: SGHRS and YFSETQ.